This T cell receptor beta chain originates from a study of blood T cell repertoires in COVID-19. Turning to the study itself: Italy, Spain and the United States were the sources of the convalescent and acute COVID-19 samples. PBMCs, B-cell-depleted T cells, or T cells were the source of the cDNA or gDNA that made up the material.

Germline loops: CDR1 MNHEY, CDR2 SVGAGI. The ends were cut back, 6 bases at V and 1 base at J, with 6 bases in the middle. The CDR3 spans 12 residues. In the authors' methods: Estimation of nucleated cell counts was performed using reference gene primer amplification. TCRdb's copy holds only in-frame clones and misses some; the assay was immunoSEQ multiplex PCR. The D gene and trimming were derived from the DNA, and the V and J assignments and clone size from that table. The data contain tens of thousands of clones, over 60% of them seen just once; the ten biggest clones take up less than 60%. This sequence originates from a human donor in a cohort sampled during active COVID-19. The chain carries TRBV6-5 and TRBJ1-1; no definite D call. Sequencing was done on a sample of peripheral blood. The CDR3 reads CASSSGNTEAFF. The CDR3 DNA reads as TGTGCCAGCAGCTCAGGGAACACTGAAGCTTTCTTT.